The present entry profiles one TCR beta chain with its context. No antigen is known for it. The data are from a study of identifying expanded T cells in peripheral blood. CDR3 length: 15 amino acids. V lost 4 bases, J lost 3 bases, and 9 bases stayed unmatched. CDR1 and CDR2 (germline): SGHRS, YFSETQ. Profiled with immunoSEQ multiplex PCR; TCRdb holds only in-frame clones, not every one. The sample has 100,000 to 150,000 clones; 86% are singletons. Findings of the study overall: Over approximately two and four weeks, about 15 and 19 clones changed, versus approximately 1.2 between replicates.

This clonotype was obtained from a person aged 18-70 years in good health. The chain employs TRBV5-1 and TRBJ2-7, with 8 bases lining up with TRBD2. The specimen was blood. This CDR3 reads CASSIAGSPSYEQYF. Written as DNA, the CDR3 is TGCGCCAGCAGCATAGCGGGGTCCCCCAGCTACGAGCAGTACTTC. The full variable domain, with the rest looked up from reference TRBV5-1 and TRBJ2-7, is KAGVTQTPRYLIKTRGQQVTLSCSPISGHRSVSWYQQTPGQGLQFLFEYFSETQRNKGNFPGRFSGRQFSNSRSEMNVSTLELGDSALYLCASSIAGSPSYEQYFGPGTRLTVT.